This T cell receptor (beta chain) was sequenced during a study of blood T cell repertoires in COVID-19 (dated by TCRdb to 2018 to 2020). Background on the whole study: The collaborator samples originated in the United States, Italy and Spain and spanned the acute and convalescent phases of COVID-19. The prospective study material was composed of cDNA or gDNA derived from T cells, B-cell-depleted T cells, or PBMCs. Subjects who had been exposed to COVID-19, were actively infected with it, or had recovered from it provided the deeply sampled blood TCRbeta repertoires that made up the dataset. The repertoires were released in a freely available public database meant as a resource for research on the immune response to SARS-CoV-2. The samples were drawn from the first 160 participants of the ongoing ImmuneRACE study and from 1,254 subjects provided by 6 global collaborators. A de-identified subject ID, COVID-19 status, age in years and sex were almost always included in the sample metadata. Where available, HLA class I and class II types were taken from metadata supplied by the sample provider and were not determined by assay-based typing. What the study reported, not specific to this receptor: How much clinical and demographic metadata was included differed by source and by participant, and the metadata was provided uncurated.

Enrolling through a virtual design, the prospective study's participants ranged in age from roughly 18 to 95 years and lived across 20 to 30 United States geographic areas. Cohort assignment in the prospective study relied on participant-reported clinical history from a screening survey and a study questionnaire. Each participant in the prospective study had whole blood, serum and a nasopharyngeal or oropharyngeal swab collected by mobile phlebotomists. Prospective study participants could optionally give additional blood draws and questionnaires over an approximately two-month period. Prospective study blood samples were shipped either frozen or at room temperature before DNA extraction. The immunoSEQ Assay, a bias-controlled multiplex PCR, was used to amplify TCRbeta CDR3 regions from genomic DNA. On the authors' methods: The number of nucleated cells in each sample was estimated by amplification of reference gene primers within the assay. To quantify the absolute abundance of each unique TCRbeta CDR3 rearrangement, sequence reads were collapsed and filtered. For each sample, productive Simpson clonality was calculated as the square root of Simpson's diversity index over productive rearrangements. Not all clones reach the TCRdb copy of this immuneACCESS table, which keeps in-frame sequences only. Checked studies attribute under half of the gap to unresolved V genes and leave the rest unexplained. V and J calls and clone size follow that table, whereas D and trimming were derived from the DNA. For this sample the table gives roughly 400,000 clones, of which roughly 87% were detected only once. Of the sample, roughly 1.9% falls within the top ten clones.

Comment on this clone: Its antigen remains undetermined. Base qualities are not at hand, and no much larger clone is one base apart.

Taken from the germline V gene, the CDR1 and CDR2 loops are ENHRY and SYGVKD. V loses 4 bases of germline sequence and J loses 3 bases, and the interval between the two ends is 10 bases. Reading from cysteine to phenylalanine, the CDR3 counts 13 amino acids. Just the 39-base CDR3 DNA is kept, in frame starting at base 1. This receptor chain uses TRBV10-3 and TRBJ2-7, with no D gene named confidently. The receptor was isolated from a woman aged 40 to 50 with acute COVID-19. The specimen was PBMCs or T cells enriched from blood (not recorded which). The nucleotides read TGTGCCATCAGTGTCGGAGACGACTACGAGCAGTACTTC. It encodes CAISVGDDYEQYF.